A selection of T cell receptor beta chains follows, all from one sample in a study of cytomegalovirus exposure and HLA in healthy donors. Profiled with immunoSEQ multiplex PCR; TCRdb holds only in-frame clones, not every one. The sample comprises approximately 150,000 clones, roughly four fifths of which are singletons, and 2% to 3% rests with the top ten. The material sequenced was PBMCs. These receptors were taken from a female donor in good health and CMV-seronegative. The CDR3 runs from the conserved cysteine through the conserved F or W. The order of the fields is CDR3 length, D gene, clone size, V gene, J gene, CDR3 protein, CDR3 DNA. A D gene is named only where the DNA matches it firmly. Rows give clone size only sometimes, using once, few, many, or a class for an expanded clone.

15,-,-,TRBV5-1,TRBJ1-1,CASTPGDRGGTEAFF,TGCGCCAGCACCCCTGGGGATCGGGGGGGGACTGAAGCTTTCTTT
16,TRBD1,medium-sized,TRBV4-3,TRBJ1-1,CASSQEPGTGGTEAFF,TGCGCCAGCAGCCAAGAACCCGGGACAGGGGGCACTGAAGCTTTCTTT
11,-,-,TRBV11-2,TRBJ2-7,CASSHRYEQYF,TGTGCCAGCAGTCACAGATACGAGCAGTACTTC
15,TRBD2,-,TRBV18,TRBJ2-3,CASSPSSGGADTQYF,TGTGCCAGCTCACCCTCTAGCGGGGGGGCAGATACGCAGTATTTT
16,TRBD1,-,TRBV27,TRBJ2-1,CASRPLDRGRNNEQFF,TGTGCCAGCAGGCCCCTAGACAGGGGGCGCAACAATGAGCAGTTCTTC
15,TRBD2,-,TRBV6-6,TRBJ2-5,CASSSRLAGGETQYF,TGTGCCAGCAGTAGTCGACTAGCGGGGGGAGAGACCCAGTACTTC
14,TRBD2,-,TRBV4-1,TRBJ2-5,CASSPTSQGETQYF,TGCGCCAGCAGCCCGACTAGCCAGGGTGAGACCCAGTACTTC
12,-,-,TRBV27,TRBJ2-3,CASSFNTDTQYF,TGTGCCAGCAGTTTTAACACAGATACGCAGTATTTT
16,TRBD1,-,TRBV27,TRBJ2-7,CASSPQLRGRRGEQYF,TGTGCCAGCAGCCCCCAGCTTAGGGGGCGTCGGGGCGAGCAGTACTTC
14,-,-,TRBV7-7,TRBJ2-1,CASSLGRGNNEQFF,TGTGCTAGCAGCTTAGGGCGGGGAAACAATGAGCAGTTCTTC
15,TRBD2,-,TRBV19,TRBJ2-1,CASNPQTSGSGEQFF,TGTGCCAGTAACCCTCAGACTAGCGGGAGTGGTGAGCAGTTCTTC
13,TRBD1,-,TRBV29-1,TRBJ1-1,CSGRDRGSTEAFF,TGCAGCGGCCGGGACAGGGGGAGCACTGAAGCTTTCTTT
14,-,-,TRBV9,TRBJ1-6,CASSAGTSGSPLHF,TGTGCCAGCAGCGCCGGGACATCGGGTTCACCCCTCCACTTT
14,-,-,TRBV19,TRBJ2-7,CASSTGGGSYEQYF,TGTGCCAGTAGCACGGGTGGAGGCTCCTACGAGCAGTACTTC
16,-,-,TRBV6-5,TRBJ1-1,CASSYSPRGSYTEAFF,TGTGCCAGCAGTTACTCCCCCCGTGGGAGCTACACTGAAGCTTTCTTT
16,-,once,TRBV4-1,TRBJ1-2,CASSQGGGHGPYGYTF,TGCGCCAGCAGCCAAGGAGGGGGACACGGACCATATGGCTACACCTTC